A few counts support the clone carrying this T cell receptor (beta chain). With survey level as its setting, the immunoSEQ assay was v3.0. Libraries were prepared by immunoSEQ multiplex PCR; TCRdb keeps only in-frame clonotypes and omits some of them. The sample has approximately 24,000 clones; more than 65% are singletons. The sample belongs to a study of long-term antiretroviral therapy in people with HIV. Study overall: The earliest samples came from an era when ART typically awaited falling CD4 counts.

Germline values: CDR1 SEHNR, CDR2 FQNEAQ (reference sequence). The CDR3 has 14 residues. The ends lost 1 base at V and 7 bases at J; junction bases unmatched: 6. This sample comprised unsorted PBMCs, obtained 4.4 years after starting antiretroviral therapy. V usage is TRBV7-9 and J usage is TRBJ2-7; 8 nucleotides match TRBD1. The sequence was collected from a young man with HIV. The DNA of the CDR3 is TGTGCCAGCAGCTTAGGGGGACAGGTCGAGGAGCAGTACTTC. Translating gives CASSLGGQVEEQYF.